The clone carrying this T cell receptor (beta chain) was observed once. The CDR3 is made up of 12 amino acids. Trimming pared 1 base from V and 14 bases from J, leaving 9 bases between. Assay: immunoSEQ multiplex PCR; the TCRdb copy retains only in-frame clones and omits some. Seen here are around 100,000 clones, approximately 88% observed once, and the top ten hold 17%. The data originate from a study of T cell responses to AZD1222 COVID-19 vaccine. The source of this sequence is an adult in good health. Sample: peripheral blood, taken on day 0 of AZD1222 vaccination. This chain links TRBV12-3 or TRBV12-4 with TRBJ1-6; no clear D. CDR3 coding DNA: TGTGCCAGCAGTTTAGTTCCTGGGGCCCTCCACTTT. Amino acids: CASSLVPGALHF.